The present T cell receptor (beta chain) was sequenced within a study of cytomegalovirus exposure and HLA in healthy donors. Regarding the study as a whole: Listed as cytomegalovirus-associated were 170 or so TCR beta chains.

Comment on this clone: The antigen remains unidentified.

Donors consisted of healthy bone marrow donors. This CDR3 is built from 21 residues. Per the germline V gene, CDR1 is SGHRS and CDR2 is YFSETQ. Trimming removed 3 bases from V and 3 bases from J; junction bases left unmatched: 20. The PCR employed 60 Vbeta primers together with 13 Jbeta primers. The data were produced by immunoSEQ multiplex PCR, yet TCRdb's version contains in-frame clones alone and is incomplete. The sample lists 190,000 or so clones, 80% seen once, with 0.65% in the top ten. The source material was PBMCs. The sequence derives from a boy between 10 and 17 years old in good health and CMV-seronegative. The genes are TRBV5-1 and TRBJ1-5, with 11 bases matching TRBD1. The CDR3 bases are TGCGCCAGCAGCTCCACACAAGGGGACAGGGGGTTTATCGTTTCCAATCAGCCCCAGCATTTT. Translating gives CASSSTQGDRGFIVSNQPQHF.